The rows below give T cell receptor beta chains drawn from one sample of a study of shared clonotypes between healthy human individuals. Clones were read by immunoSEQ multiplex PCR, and TCRdb kept only the in-frame ones, dropping some. In the table there are nearly 1 million clones, more than 75% of which are singletons. Input material: memory CD4+ T cells sorted from blood. Every receptor here comes from a man aged 18 to 30 in good health. Both conserved end residues are part of each CDR3. The order of the fields is V gene, clone size, J gene, D gene, CDR3 protein, CDR3 DNA. D genes are given only for firm matches. A clone size is listed for some rows: how often the clone was seen (once, few, many), or a class if it is expanded.

v_call: TRBV5-1; clone_size: few; j_call: TRBJ1-3; d_call: -; cdr3_aa: CASSPNNPGNTIYF; cdr3_nt: TGCGCCAGCAGCCCCAATAACCCTGGAAACACCATATATTTT
v_call: TRBV6-1; clone_size: -; j_call: TRBJ2-3; d_call: TRBD2; cdr3_aa: CASSAGLARSTDTQYF; cdr3_nt: TGTGCCAGCAGTGCAGGACTAGCGAGGAGCACAGATACGCAGTATTTT
v_call: TRBV27; clone_size: -; j_call: TRBJ2-3; d_call: -; cdr3_aa: CASSSWGSDTQYF; cdr3_nt: TGTGCCAGCAGTAGTTGGGGGTCAGATACGCAGTATTTT
v_call: TRBV10-3; clone_size: -; j_call: TRBJ1-5; d_call: TRBD1; cdr3_aa: CAIRSGQGHNQPQHF; cdr3_nt: TGTGCCATCAGGTCCGGACAGGGCCACAATCAGCCCCAGCATTTT
v_call: TRBV28; clone_size: -; j_call: TRBJ1-6; d_call: TRBD1; cdr3_aa: CASTPPPGTDNYNSPLHF; cdr3_nt: TGTGCCAGCACCCCGCCGCCCGGGACAGACAATTATAATTCACCCCTCCACTTT
v_call: TRBV18; clone_size: -; j_call: TRBJ1-5; d_call: -; cdr3_aa: CASSPQGPPLSNQPQHF; cdr3_nt: TGTGCCAGCTCACCACAGGGGCCCCCACTTAGCAATCAGCCCCAGCATTTT
v_call: TRBV7-9; clone_size: few; j_call: TRBJ1-3; d_call: -; cdr3_aa: CASSQAAAGNTIYF; cdr3_nt: TGTGCCAGCAGCCAAGCTGCTGCTGGAAACACCATATATTTT
v_call: TRBV7-2; clone_size: once; j_call: TRBJ2-5; d_call: TRBD2; cdr3_aa: CASSLGVSGGPGETQYF; cdr3_nt: TGTGCCAGCAGCTTAGGGGTTAGCGGGGGACCAGGCGAGACCCAGTACTTC
v_call: TRBV11-2; clone_size: -; j_call: TRBJ2-5; d_call: -; cdr3_aa: CASSQMDYRETQYF; cdr3_nt: TGTGCCAGCAGCCAGATGGACTACAGAGAGACCCAGTACTTC
v_call: TRBV6-4; clone_size: -; j_call: TRBJ2-1; d_call: -; cdr3_aa: CASSAGSSYNEQFF; cdr3_nt: TGTGCCAGCAGCGCCGGTAGCTCCTACAATGAGCAGTTCTTC
v_call: TRBV28; clone_size: -; j_call: TRBJ1-4; d_call: TRBD1; cdr3_aa: CASEGGVNEKLFF; cdr3_nt: TGTGCCAGCGAAGGGGGCGTTAATGAAAAACTGTTTTTT
v_call: TRBV30; clone_size: -; j_call: TRBJ2-7; d_call: TRBD2; cdr3_aa: CAWSVSSGRHPYF; cdr3_nt: TGTGCCTGGAGTGTCTCTAGCGGGAGGCACCCGTACTTC
v_call: TRBV27; clone_size: -; j_call: TRBJ2-1; d_call: -; cdr3_aa: CASSLVLTSMTNEQFF; cdr3_nt: TGTGCCAGCAGTTTAGTGCTGACTAGTATGACCAATGAGCAGTTCTTC
v_call: TRBV5-4; clone_size: few; j_call: TRBJ1-2; d_call: -; cdr3_aa: CASRRDRVEGYTF; cdr3_nt: TGTGCCAGCAGGCGGGACCGGGTAGAAGGCTACACCTTC
v_call: TRBV4-1; clone_size: -; j_call: TRBJ1-2; d_call: -; cdr3_aa: CASSQEQARNYGYTF; cdr3_nt: TGCGCCAGCAGCCAAGAACAGGCCAGGAACTATGGCTACACCTTC
v_call: TRBV30; clone_size: many; j_call: TRBJ1-3; d_call: -; cdr3_aa: CAWSDWNRNTIYF; cdr3_nt: TGTGCCTGGAGTGATTGGAACAGGAACACCATATATTTT
v_call: TRBV13; clone_size: -; j_call: TRBJ2-2; d_call: -; cdr3_aa: CASGNGNTGELFF; cdr3_nt: TGTGCCAGCGGTAACGGGAACACCGGGGAGCTGTTTTTT
v_call: TRBV30; clone_size: -; j_call: TRBJ1-6; d_call: -; cdr3_aa: CAWSQGASSYNSPLHF; cdr3_nt: TGTGCCTGGAGTCAGGGAGCGTCCTCCTATAATTCACCCCTCCACTTT
v_call: TRBV14; clone_size: -; j_call: TRBJ2-6; d_call: -; cdr3_aa: CASSQRSSGANVLTF; cdr3_nt: TGTGCCAGCAGCCAACGGAGCTCTGGGGCCAACGTCCTGACTTTC
v_call: TRBV9; clone_size: -; j_call: TRBJ2-5; d_call: -; cdr3_aa: CASSVTQGEVRETQYF; cdr3_nt: TGTGCCAGCAGCGTAACCCAAGGGGAGGTTCGGGAGACCCAGTACTTC
v_call: TRBV5-6; clone_size: once; j_call: TRBJ1-1; d_call: -; cdr3_aa: CASSWDRRVGTEAFF; cdr3_nt: TGTGCCAGCAGCTGGGACCGCCGGGTTGGCACTGAAGCTTTCTTT
v_call: TRBV27; clone_size: -; j_call: TRBJ1-1; d_call: -; cdr3_aa: CASSLRQLSEAFF; cdr3_nt: TGTGCCAGCAGTTTAAGACAGCTATCTGAAGCTTTCTTT
v_call: TRBV28; clone_size: -; j_call: TRBJ2-2; d_call: -; cdr3_aa: CASSLGGRGTGELFF; cdr3_nt: TGTGCCAGCAGTCTCGGGGGCCGCGGCACCGGGGAGCTGTTTTTT
v_call: TRBV30; clone_size: -; j_call: TRBJ2-3; d_call: -; cdr3_aa: CAWTFKGDTQYF; cdr3_nt: TGTGCCTGGACCTTTAAGGGAGATACGCAGTATTTT
v_call: TRBV7-9; clone_size: -; j_call: TRBJ2-2; d_call: -; cdr3_aa: CASSFGWQNTGELFF; cdr3_nt: TGTGCCAGCAGCTTTGGGTGGCAGAACACCGGGGAGCTGTTTTTT
v_call: TRBV6-6; clone_size: -; j_call: TRBJ1-1; d_call: -; cdr3_aa: CASSVSHVWTEAFF; cdr3_nt: TGTGCCAGCAGTGTATCACACGTTTGGACTGAAGCTTTCTTT
v_call: TRBV7-2; clone_size: -; j_call: TRBJ2-1; d_call: TRBD2; cdr3_aa: CASSLNLLAGSYNEQFF; cdr3_nt: TGTGCCAGCAGCTTAAACCTACTAGCGGGTTCCTACAATGAGCAGTTCTTC
v_call: TRBV5-4; clone_size: few; j_call: TRBJ2-3; d_call: TRBD2; cdr3_aa: CASSLGLAADTQYF; cdr3_nt: TGTGCCAGCAGCTTGGGACTAGCGGCGGATACGCAGTATTTT
v_call: TRBV7-6; clone_size: -; j_call: TRBJ1-1; d_call: -; cdr3_aa: CASSPVGAAPTAAFF; cdr3_nt: TGTGCCAGCAGCCCCGTGGGAGCAGCCCCGACCGCGGCTTTCTTT
v_call: TRBV11-1; clone_size: -; j_call: TRBJ2-7; d_call: TRBD1; cdr3_aa: CASSRDSYEQYF; cdr3_nt: TGTGCCAGCAGCCGGGACAGCTACGAGCAGTACTTC
v_call: TRBV5-4; clone_size: -; j_call: TRBJ2-5; d_call: TRBD1; cdr3_aa: CASSGPGTGGMETQYF; cdr3_nt: TGTGCCAGCAGCGGTCCCGGGACAGGGGGTATGGAGACCCAGTACTTC
v_call: TRBV19; clone_size: -; j_call: TRBJ1-1; d_call: -; cdr3_aa: CASSIRVGWRTEAFF; cdr3_nt: TGTGCCAGTAGTATCCGGGTCGGATGGCGCACTGAAGCTTTCTTT
v_call: TRBV27; clone_size: once; j_call: TRBJ2-1; d_call: -; cdr3_aa: CASSQDRSSYNEQFF; cdr3_nt: TGTGCCAGCAGTCAAGACAGGAGCTCCTACAATGAGCAGTTCTTC
v_call: TRBV6-5; clone_size: -; j_call: TRBJ1-1; d_call: -; cdr3_aa: CASSYSFGQTEAFF; cdr3_nt: TGTGCCAGCAGTTACTCCTTCGGGCAGACTGAAGCTTTCTTT
v_call: TRBV30; clone_size: -; j_call: TRBJ1-5; d_call: -; cdr3_aa: CAWSVPGPGKPQHF; cdr3_nt: TGTGCCTGGAGCGTCCCCGGTCCGGGAAAGCCCCAGCATTTT
v_call: TRBV4-1; clone_size: -; j_call: TRBJ1-3; d_call: -; cdr3_aa: CASSQAGLDSSGNTIYF; cdr3_nt: TGCGCCAGCAGCCAAGCTGGTTTAGATAGCTCTGGAAACACCATATATTTT
v_call: TRBV11-2; clone_size: -; j_call: TRBJ2-7; d_call: -; cdr3_aa: CASSLGSSGEQYF; cdr3_nt: TGTGCCAGCAGCTTGGGCAGTTCGGGGGAGCAGTACTTC
v_call: TRBV6-6; clone_size: -; j_call: TRBJ2-5; d_call: TRBD2; cdr3_aa: CASSYYSGGDKTQYF; cdr3_nt: TGTGCCAGCAGTTACTACAGCGGGGGCGACAAGACCCAGTACTTC
v_call: TRBV11-2; clone_size: -; j_call: TRBJ2-7; d_call: -; cdr3_aa: CASRDPGRSGEQYF; cdr3_nt: TGTGCCAGCAGAGATCCGGGACGTTCGGGCGAGCAGTACTTC
v_call: TRBV5-1; clone_size: -; j_call: TRBJ2-3; d_call: -; cdr3_aa: CASSLAGEGTDTQYF; cdr3_nt: TGCGCCAGCAGCTTGGCCGGGGAAGGAACAGATACGCAGTATTTT
v_call: TRBV30; clone_size: once; j_call: TRBJ2-1; d_call: -; cdr3_aa: CAWGRFHEQFF; cdr3_nt: TGTGCCTGGGGGAGATTTCATGAGCAGTTCTTC
v_call: TRBV15; clone_size: once; j_call: TRBJ2-7; d_call: TRBD2; cdr3_aa: CATSKWTSGGSYEQYF; cdr3_nt: TGTGCCACCAGCAAATGGACTAGCGGGGGCTCCTACGAGCAGTACTTC
v_call: TRBV21-1; clone_size: -; j_call: TRBJ2-1; d_call: -; cdr3_aa: CASSSKQETRTSGLYNEQFF; cdr3_nt: TGTGCCAGCAGCAGCAAACAGGAGACCCGGACTAGCGGGCTGTACAATGAGCAGTTCTTC
v_call: TRBV7-9; clone_size: few; j_call: TRBJ1-4; d_call: -; cdr3_aa: CASSPGQLATNEKLFF; cdr3_nt: TGTGCCAGCAGCCCTGGACAGCTTGCAACTAATGAAAAACTGTTTTTT
v_call: TRBV30; clone_size: -; j_call: TRBJ2-3; d_call: TRBD2; cdr3_aa: CAWSVGLGTDTQYF; cdr3_nt: TGTGCCTGGAGTGTTGGACTAGGCACAGATACGCAGTATTTT
v_call: TRBV6-6; clone_size: -; j_call: TRBJ1-2; d_call: -; cdr3_aa: CASSYSAIYGYTF; cdr3_nt: TGTGCCAGCAGTTACTCAGCTATCTATGGCTACACCTTC
v_call: TRBV28; clone_size: -; j_call: TRBJ1-2; d_call: -; cdr3_aa: CASRLQGGYGYTF; cdr3_nt: TGTGCCAGCAGGTTACAGGGCGGCTATGGCTACACCTTC
v_call: TRBV29-1; clone_size: -; j_call: TRBJ1-2; d_call: -; cdr3_aa: CSSFTGIGYTF; cdr3_nt: TGCAGTTCTTTCACAGGGATTGGCTACACCTTC
v_call: TRBV28; clone_size: -; j_call: TRBJ2-2; d_call: -; cdr3_aa: CASMGSPNTGELFF; cdr3_nt: TGTGCCAGCATGGGCAGTCCAAACACCGGGGAGCTGTTTTTT
v_call: TRBV5-5; clone_size: -; j_call: TRBJ1-1; d_call: -; cdr3_aa: CASSSQTAVRTEAFF; cdr3_nt: TGTGCCAGCAGCTCGCAGACGGCTGTGAGGACTGAAGCTTTCTTT
v_call: TRBV19; clone_size: -; j_call: TRBJ1-2; d_call: TRBD1; cdr3_aa: CASSPQGIEDYGYTF; cdr3_nt: TGTGCCAGTAGCCCACAGGGGATTGAGGACTATGGCTACACCTTC